The next 11 T cell receptor beta chains were all read from a single sample in a study of vaccination effects on CD4 cells after COVID-19. The ViraFEST assay expanded antigen-specific CD4+ T cells with viral peptide pools before sequencing. Culture lasted about ten days before CD4+ T cell isolation. Two-dose vaccination with either BNT162b2 or mRNA-1273 was given to the participants. Libraries were prepared by immunoSEQ multiplex PCR; TCRdb keeps only in-frame clonotypes and omits some of them. The repertoire holds roughly 23,000 clones, with over 70% as singletons. Antigen specificity for these receptors is unknown. This specimen was CD4+ T cells from PBMCs cultured with HCoV-NL63 spike peptides, taken after COVID-19 vaccination. Receptors were obtained from a human donor who received a COVID-19 vaccine.

This clone was seen just once. The chain links TRBV6-5 to TRBJ2-1; TRBD2 might be the D (5 bases). Germline V gene data show CDR1 as MNHEY and CDR2 as SVGAGI. The CDR3 is 15 amino acids. The V end was cut by 5 bases, the J end by 4 bases, with 15 bases between. CDR3 bases: TGTGCCAGCAGTCCTGAGGGCCAGGCTTACAATGAGCAGTTCTTC. As protein: CASSPEGQAYNEQFF.

V and J are TRBV19 and TRBJ2-7, with D perhaps TRBD2 (6 bases). CDR3 length: 12 residues. Germline loops: CDR1 LNHDA, CDR2 SQIVND (reference sequence). The ends were cut back, 5 bases at V and 3 bases at J, with 8 bases in the middle. CDR3 DNA: TGTGCCAGTAGTGGGACTCGCTACGAGCAGTACTTC. It translates to CASSGTRYEQYF.

The V and J genes are TRBV18 and TRBJ1-6; the match to TRBD1 covers 11 bases. The V gene end was trimmed by 6 bases and the J gene end by 6 bases; junction bases not matched to a gene: 10. Germline assignment: CDR1 KGHSH and CDR2 LQKENI. This CDR3 has 17 amino acids. This CDR3 is CASSYQDRGLGNSPLHF. CDR3 in DNA: TGTGCCAGCTCTTACCAGGACAGGGGGCTTGGTAATTCACCCCTCCACTTT.

Only one count was recorded for this clone. CDR3 sequence (DNA): TGTGCCAGCAGTGGGGGGTCCTCACCCCTCCACTTT. It specifies CASSGGSSPLHF. This chain links TRBV2 with TRBJ1-6, with D possibly TRBD1 on 5 matching bases. V lost 4 bases to trimming and J lost 10 bases, with 8 bases between them. CDR1 SNHLY and CDR2 FYNNEI come from the germline V gene. This CDR3 spans 12 amino acids.

J is TRBJ2-3 and V is TRBV5-1; 11 bases match TRBD2. Unmatched junction bases numbered 6, after V lost 0 bases and J lost 3 bases. CDR1 and CDR2 from the germline V gene are SGHRS and YFSETQ. CDR3 size: 17 residues. The CDR3 nucleotides are TGCGCCAGCAGCTTGGCCGGACTAGCGGGTATAACAGATACGCAGTATTTT. This sequence encodes CASSLAGLAGITDTQYF.

The chain employs TRBV29-1 and TRBJ2-3; TRBD2 is a possible D gene (5 bases). CDR3 length equals 13 residues. Germline CDR1 and CDR2: SQVTM and ANQGSEA. Between the trimmed V and J ends, which lost 4 bases and 2 bases, there was a span of 10 bases. The CDR3 nucleotides are TGCAGCGTTGCGGGGATCTACACAGATACGCAGTATTTT. Protein: CSVAGIYTDTQYF.

The J gene is TRBJ1-4, the V gene TRBV6-1; D is ambiguous. V lost 2 bases and J 8 bases, leaving 15 bases between the germline ends. CDR3 length equals 15 residues. The V gene's germline CDR1 is MNHNS and CDR2 SASEGT. CDR3 protein: CASSELAGGGEKLFF. In DNA, the CDR3 is TGTGCCAGCAGTGAACTGGCAGGTGGAGGCGAAAAACTGTTTTTT.

A single count supports this clone. The chain carries TRBV6-5 and TRBJ2-1; TRBD2 agrees at 12 bases. Germline CDR1 MNHEY, CDR2 SVGAGI. Trimming at V came to 8 bases and at J to 4 bases, leaving 3 bases not matched to a gene. The CDR3 is made up of 14 amino acids. The CDR3 nucleotides are TGTGCCAGCCTGACTAGCGGGAGATACAATGAGCAGTTCTTC. Its protein product is CASLTSGRYNEQFF.

This clone ranks as medium-sized. V and J are TRBV2 and TRBJ1-2, with D hard to call. Trimming took off 4 bases at V and 2 bases at J, with 11 bases between the two ends. CDR1 is SNHLY and CDR2 is FYNNEI in the germline V gene. The CDR3 spans 14 residues. The CDR3 region is CASSGDGLNYGYTF. In nucleotides, the CDR3 is TGTGCCAGCAGTGGCGACGGATTAAACTATGGCTACACCTTC. The whole variable domain, filled in from reference TRBV2 and TRBJ1-2, reads EPEVTQTPSHQVTQMGQEVILRCVPISNHLYFYWYRQILGQKVEFLVSFYNNEISEKSEIFDDQFSVERPDGSNFTLKIRSTKLEDSAMYFCASSGDGLNYGYTFGSGTRLTVV.

The rearrangement joins TRBV10-3 to TRBJ1-1; TRBD1 might be the D (5 bases). The V gene's germline CDR1 is ENHRY and CDR2 SYGVKD. The CDR3 length is 14 residues. Trimming pared 6 bases from V and 3 bases from J, leaving 14 bases between. CDR3 DNA: TGTGCCATCAGGACCAGGGTGGGGGACACTGAAGCTTTCTTT. Encoded protein: CAIRTRVGDTEAFF.

The chain has TRBV4-2 and TRBJ2-7, with TRBD1 matching over 10 bases. J lost 3 bases, V lost 4 bases, and 3 bases had no gene match. This CDR3 has 14 amino acids. Germline CDR1 and CDR2: LGHNA and YNFKEQ. The CDR3 nucleotides read TGTGCCAGCAGCCCCGGACAGGGGGACTACGAGCAGTACTTC. Translating gives CASSPGQGDYEQYF.